What follows are 18 T cell receptor beta chains derived from one specimen sequenced in a study of identical twins. TCRdb re-analysed the 5' RACE reads in MiXCR, keeping a single row per CDR3 protein. The sample has some 730,000 distinct CDR3 sequences, 15% to 20% seen once; the top ten hold around 13%. This sample also appeared in a second study, on T cells expressing NK-cell markers.

The sequenced material came from PBMCs. The receptors originated from a woman aged 18-29 years in good health.

The V gene is TRBV3-1, the J gene TRBJ2-7, with D tentatively TRBD2 (6 bases). V was shortened by 5 bases and J by 2 bases, with 16 bases between the two germline ends. Germline V gene data show CDR1 as LGHDT and CDR2 as YNNKEL (reference sequence). The CDR3 has 15 residues. The CDR3 loop reads CASSYGSGNTYEQYF. DNA of the CDR3: TGTGCCAGCAGCTACGGGAGCGGAAATACCTACGAGCAGTACTTC.

This clonotype was seen only a few times. The chain uses TRBV5-4 and TRBJ2-5; 14 bases are a match to TRBD2. CDR3 size: 23 residues. With 1 base clipped from V and 2 bases from J, the junction kept 22 bases outside the gene matches. Germline CDR1 is SGHNT and CDR2 is YYREEE (reference sequence). The CDR3 bases are TGTGCCAGCAGCTTGTCCCGCTACGGAGGACTAGCGGGAGGCACCGCGAATCAAGAGACCCAGTACTTC. Protein: CASSLSRYGGLAGGTANQETQYF.

This clonotype was detected only a few times. The CDR3 sequence: CSVVGTGDTEAFF. The CDR3 DNA reads TGCAGCGTTGTGGGGACAGGGGACACTGAAGCTTTCTTT. This chain connects TRBV29-1 to TRBJ1-1; TRBD1 matches 10 bases. Per germline, CDR1 SQVTM and CDR2 ANQGSEA. With V trimmed by 4 bases and J by 3 bases, 2 bases remained unmatched. The CDR3 consists of 13 residues.

This clonotype was detected only a few times. This rearrangement joins TRBV7-9 to TRBJ2-5, with D hard to call. CDR1 is SEHNR and CDR2 is FQNEAQ in the germline V gene (reference sequence). The CDR3 has 13 residues. Between the trimmed V and J ends, which lost 2 bases and 0 bases, there was a span of 4 bases. Here the CDR3 DNA reads TGTGCCAGCAGCTTAATCCACCAAGAGACCCAGTACTTC. Protein sequence: CASSLIHQETQYF.

The CDR3 coding sequence is TGTGCCAGCAGCCCTAGCGGGTTTAGCACAGATACGCAGTATTTT. Its translation is CASSPSGFSTDTQYF. This chain links TRBV7-2 with TRBJ2-3; 8 positions match TRBD2. Germline V gene sequence: CDR1 SGHTA, CDR2 FQGNSA. Germline trimming cut 5 bases from V and 0 bases from J; bases unmatched to any gene: 4. The CDR3 consists of 15 residues.

This clonotype was seen ten or more times. The CDR3 bases are TGCAGTGCTAGCCGGACAGACTATGGCTACACCTTC. Translating gives CSASRTDYGYTF. The chain recombines TRBV20-1 with TRBJ1-2, with D perhaps TRBD1 (6 bases). Trimming cost V 3 bases and J 3 bases, with 8 bases left between them. CDR1 is DFQATT, CDR2 SNEGSKA, per germline (reference sequence). The CDR3 consists of 12 residues.

The sample holds a few counts of this clonotype. This chain connects TRBV6-1 to TRBJ2-3, with 9 nucleotides matching TRBD2. The CDR3 sequence is 14 residues long. Looked up from germline, CDR1 is MNHNS and CDR2 is SASEGT. The V gene end was trimmed by 10 bases and the J gene end by 7 bases; junction bases not matched to a gene: 12. The CDR3 loop is CATQGVAGAHTQYF. The CDR3 DNA is TGTGCCACCCAGGGAGTAGCGGGGGCACATACGCAGTATTTT.

The gene calls are TRBV5-1 and TRBJ2-2; 7 bases align to TRBD1. V lost 4 bases and J lost 4; bases outside the gene matches: 13. The CDR3 contains 17 residues. CDR1 and CDR2 from the germline V gene are SGHRS and YFSETQ. The CDR3 coding sequence is TGCGCCAGCAGCCACCAAGGGGGCGTACGTGGCACCGGGGAGCTGTTTTTT. It specifies CASSHQGGVRGTGELFF.

In its sample, this clonotype was seen a few times. V and J are TRBV6-8 and TRBJ2-1, with 9 nucleotides matching TRBD2. This CDR3 has 14 residues. The V segment lost 2 bases and the J segment 13 bases; nucleotides outside the gene matches: 9. Germline loops: CDR1 MNHGY, CDR2 SAAAGT. CDR3 bases: TGTGCCAGCAGTTACCGTTTGCGGGGGGGCGGACAGTTCTTC. Amino acids: CASSYRLRGGGQFF.

This clonotype was observed a handful of times. The chain has TRBV5-1 and TRBJ2-2; D not certain. Trimming left V 7 bases short and J 3 bases short, with 10 bases between. The CDR3 sequence is 13 residues long. Per the germline V gene, CDR1 is SGHRS and CDR2 is YFSETQ. CDR3 DNA sequence: TGCGCCAGCTCTGGGCAGTACACCGGGGAGCTGTTTTTT. Translated, it gives CASSGQYTGELFF.

This clonotype came up a few times. The chain combines TRBV9 with TRBJ2-7, with TRBD1 as a possible D gene (5 bases). The V gene lost 4 bases and the J gene lost 0 bases, with 11 bases spanning the gap. In germline, CDR1 is SGDLS, CDR2 YYNGEE. This CDR3 is built from 14 residues. Here the CDR3 reads CASSPSGASYEQYF. CDR3 in DNA: TGTGCCAGCAGCCCCTCTGGGGCCTCCTACGAGCAGTACTTC.

This clonotype has more than one count but fewer than ten. The V and J genes are TRBV10-3 and TRBJ2-3; D ambiguous. Germline V CDR1 and CDR2: ENHRY, SYGVKD. CDR3 length: 14 amino acids. Trimming shortened V by 4 bases and J by 1 base, and 9 bases separated the two germline ends. Here the CDR3 DNA reads TGTGCCATCAGTGCAAACTCCGGCACAGATACGCAGTATTTT. Its protein product is CAISANSGTDTQYF.

This clonotype was observed a few times. The chain uses TRBV5-6 and TRBJ2-1; 9 positions agree with TRBD2. Germline CDR1 and CDR2: SGHDT and YYEEEE. With 5 bases clipped from V and 3 bases from J, the junction kept 12 bases outside the gene matches. The CDR3 is 17 amino acids. DNA for the CDR3: TGTGCCAGCAGTCTCGCCAGGCGGGAGGGCGGCTACAATGAGCAGTTCTTC. The encoded protein is CASSLARREGGYNEQFF.

This clonotype appeared a few times. The rearrangement uses TRBV29-1 and TRBJ2-3; D unresolved. This CDR3 region has 15 residues. Looked up from germline, CDR1 is SQVTM and CDR2 is ANQGSEA. CDR3 sequence: CRDICCCTYTDTQYF. The CDR3 nucleotides read TGCAGAGATATATGCTGCTGCACATACACAGATACGCAGTATTTT.

This clonotype was recorded a few times. This rearrangement joins TRBV12-3 or TRBV12-4 to TRBJ2-7; 10 positions match TRBD2. V lost 3 bases and J lost 2; bases outside the gene matches: 7. The CDR3 runs to 16 residues. Written as DNA, the CDR3 is TGTGCCAGCAGTTTCAGAATAGCGGGGGGCACCTACGAGCAGTACTTC. This translates into CASSFRIAGGTYEQYF.

J is TRBJ2-1 and V is TRBV9, with TRBD2 matching over 10 bases. V shed 4 bases, J shed 8 bases, and the junction held 12 bases outside the gene matches. The CDR3 sequence is 16 residues long. In germline, CDR1 is SGDLS, CDR2 YYNGEE. In DNA form, the CDR3 reads TGTGCCAGCAGCTTTTCCATAGCGGGGGGTCTCGATGAGCAGTTCTTC. This translates into CASSFSIAGGLDEQFF.

The gene calls are TRBV7-9 and TRBJ1-1, with D tentatively TRBD1 (6 bases). This CDR3 has 14 amino acids. The V end was cut by 5 bases, the J end by 7 bases, with 17 bases between. From germline, CDR1 is SEHNR and CDR2 FQNEAQ (reference sequence). CDR3 protein: CASSTTRGRGEAFF. The CDR3 bases are TGTGCCAGCAGCACTACCAGGGGAAGAGGTGAAGCTTTCTTT. The complete variable domain, with remaining parts taken from reference TRBV7-9 and TRBJ1-1, reads DTGVSQNPRHKITKRGQNVTFRCDPISEHNRLYWYRQTLGQGPEFLTYFQNEAQLEKSRLLSDRFSAERPKGSFSTLEIQRTEQGDSAMYLCASSTTRGRGEAFFGQGTRLTVV.

This clonotype was seen only a few times. This chain connects TRBV12-3 or TRBV12-4 to TRBJ1-5, with D unresolved. V was cut by 5 bases and J by 6 bases, with 14 bases left in between. The CDR3 has 14 residues. The CDR3 DNA is TGTGCCAGCAGTCCTTCATCTTGGGGTCAGCCCCAGCATTTT. This translates into CASSPSSWGQPQHF.